A single sample is the source of the 16 T cell receptor beta chains below, sequenced in a study of CD8+CD57+ T cells in acquired aplastic anemia. All patients picked for sequencing had shown, by flow cytometry, an expansion of CD8+CD57+ cells. Genomic DNA served as template for TCR beta VDJ and CDR3 profiling. Each CDR3 protein is one row after TCRdb ran MiXCR on the reads. The table lists some 170,000 distinct CDR3 sequences, about two thirds of them singletons, with around 45% in the top ten. The source material was sorted CD4+, CD8+, or CD8+CD57+ T cells (not recorded which) from PBMCs. These TCRs come from a human donor with aplastic anemia.

J is TRBJ2-3 and V is TRBV9; D remains ambiguous. Looked up from germline, CDR1 is SGDLS and CDR2 is YYNGEE. V lost 1 base, J lost 0 bases, and 9 bases lay in between. The CDR3 consists of 15 residues. The CDR3 reads CASSVFVSSTDTQYF. The CDR3 bases are TGTGCCAGCAGCGTATTTGTGTCTAGCACAGATACGCAGTATTTT.

This rearrangement joins TRBV20-1 to TRBJ2-7; tentatively, D is TRBD1 (6 bases). Trimming left V 4 bases short and J 2 bases short, with 15 bases between. In germline, CDR1 is DFQATT, CDR2 SNEGSKA (reference sequence). CDR3 length equals 14 residues. CDR3 coding DNA: TGCAGTGCTATCGCGACAGGCGCACCCTACGAGCAGTACTTC. Its translation: CSAIATGAPYEQYF.

The chain links TRBV7-2 to TRBJ2-1; 7 nucleotides agree with TRBD2. The germline V gene has CDR1 SGHTA and CDR2 FQGNSA. J was trimmed by 3 bases and V by 5 bases; bases with no gene match: 4. The CDR3 extends over 14 amino acids. DNA for the CDR3: TGTGCCAGCAGCCTGTCTAGCGGCTACAATGAGCAGTTCTTC. Protein product: CASSLSSGYNEQFF.

This clonotype has at least ten counts. This CDR3 reads CASSEVREGNQPQHF. The CDR3 DNA follows: TGCGCCAGCAGTGAAGTTCGGGAAGGGAATCAGCCCCAGCATTTT. This sequence joins TRBV10-2 and TRBJ1-5, with D unclear. CDR1 is WSHSY and CDR2 is SAAADI in the germline V gene. Trimming cost V 3 bases and J 4 bases, with 13 bases left between them. CDR3 length: 15 amino acids.

The genes are TRBV7-9 and TRBJ2-6; no definite D call. This CDR3 is built from 15 residues. The V end lost 1 base, the J end lost 0 bases, and 4 bases lay between the germline ends. The germline V gene encodes CDR1 SEHNR and CDR2 FQNEAQ (reference sequence). The CDR3 region is CASSLGLSGANVLTF. The DNA for the CDR3 is TGTGCCAGCAGCTTAGGACTCTCTGGGGCCAACGTCCTGACTTTC. Combining the CDR3 with reference TRBV7-9 and TRBJ2-6 gives the whole variable domain DTGVSQNPRHKITKRGQNVTFRCDPISEHNRLYWYRQTLGQGPEFLTYFQNEAQLEKSRLLSDRFSAERPKGSFSTLEIQRTEQGDSAMYLCASSLGLSGANVLTFGAGSRLTVL.

The J gene is TRBJ2-1, the V gene TRBV29-1; D is undetermined. The germline V and J ends were trimmed by 3 bases and 9 bases, with 9 bases remaining between them. CDR1 and CDR2 (germline): SQVTM, ANQGSEA. The CDR3 extends over 11 amino acids. CDR3 bases: TGCAGCGTTGAGTCTGGGTTTGAGCAGTTCTTC. The encoded protein is CSVESGFEQFF.

The chain carries TRBV15 and TRBJ2-7, with 13 bases fitting TRBD2. Germline CDR1 is LNHNV and CDR2 is YYDKDF (reference sequence). The junction had 10 bases not matched to a gene; V was cut back by 0 bases and J by 5 bases. This CDR3 has 18 residues. In nucleotides, the CDR3 is TGTGCCACCAGCAGAGATCTCACTAGCGGGGGGGCGGGGGACGAGCAGTACTTC. Protein: CATSRDLTSGGAGDEQYF.

CDR3 amino acids: CASSWDGDTGELFF. The CDR3 DNA sequence: TGCGCCAGCAGCTGGGACGGGGACACCGGGGAGCTGTTTTTT. The chain links TRBV5-1 to TRBJ2-2; D possibly uses TRBD1 or TRBD2 (5 bases each). Trimming shortened V by 3 bases and J by 3 bases, and 9 bases separated the two germline ends. The V gene's germline CDR1 is SGHRS and CDR2 YFSETQ. This CDR3 has 14 amino acids.

V is TRBV19 and J is TRBJ1-2; 9 nucleotides agree with TRBD1. Germline V lookup: CDR1 LNHDA, CDR2 SQIVND (reference sequence). The CDR3 loop spans 15 amino acids. After removal of 4 bases from V and 0 bases from J, the junction contained 3 bases not matched to a gene. This CDR3 reads CASSTGTGSNYGYTF. CDR3 bases: TGTGCCAGTAGTACAGGGACAGGGTCTAACTATGGCTACACCTTC.

Concerning this clonotype itself: Possible read error: a much larger clone is one base away. The chain uses TRBV5-6 and TRBJ2-7, with D unresolved. V shed 2 bases and J shed 7 bases, with 16 bases lying between them. The CDR3 length is 14 residues. Germline lookup yields CDR1 SGHDT and CDR2 YYEEEE. The CDR3 region is CASSFPGIIGEQYF. CDR3 coding DNA: TGTGCCAGCAGCTTCCCGGGTATTATAGGAGAGCAGTACTTC.

J is TRBJ2-3 and V is TRBV2, with 8 positions matching TRBD2. CDR3 length: 17 residues. CDR1 and CDR2 (germline): SNHLY, FYNNEI. The J segment lost 4 bases and the V segment lost 3 bases, leaving 12 bases of the junction unmatched. CDR3 nucleotide sequence: TGTGCCAGCAGTGACTCGATTGAAACGGGGGGGCCAGATACGCAGTATTTT. It is translated as CASSDSIETGGPDTQYF.

The V call is TRBV5-1, the J call TRBJ1-1, with 7 bases identical to TRBD1. The CDR3 is 14 amino acids. CDR1 is SGHRS and CDR2 is YFSETQ in the germline V gene. V was pared by 4 bases and J by 4 bases, with 7 bases of the junction left unmatched. The CDR3 loop reads CASSAQGLGTEAFF. The DNA for the CDR3 is TGCGCCAGCAGCGCACAGGGGTTGGGCACTGAAGCTTTCTTT.

The chain combines TRBV29-1 with TRBJ1-2; D may be TRBD1 (5 bases). The germline CDR1 and CDR2 sequences are SQVTM and ANQGSEA. V lost 2 bases and J lost 5, with 12 bases in between. The CDR3 is 13 residues long. This CDR3 is CSVESGGVYGYTF. The CDR3 DNA reads TGCAGCGTTGAATCAGGAGGGGTTTATGGCTACACCTTC.

The chain carries TRBV3-1 and TRBJ1-5; D call uncertain. This CDR3 contains 15 residues. Germline CDR1 is LGHDT and CDR2 is YNNKEL (reference sequence). Trimming removed 4 bases at V and 6 bases at J, with 16 bases between. CDR3: CASSPVLGGGQPQHF. The CDR3, as DNA: TGTGCCAGCAGCCCGGTCCTGGGCGGCGGTCAGCCCCAGCATTTT.

In this sample, this clonotype turned up many times. The chain is built from TRBV7-2 and TRBJ1-5; TRBD1 might be the D (5 bases). The V end lost 2 bases, the J end lost 0 bases, and 11 bases lay between the germline ends. The CDR3 has 16 amino acids. Per germline, CDR1 SGHTA and CDR2 FQGNSA. The CDR3: CASSLRGDYSNQPQHF. The DNA for the CDR3 is TGTGCCAGCAGCTTACGGGGGGATTATAGCAATCAGCCCCAGCATTTT.

V is TRBV29-1 and J is TRBJ1-4; 10 nucleotides agree with TRBD1. J was trimmed by 8 bases and V by 8 bases; bases with no gene match: 14. Germline CDR1 and CDR2: SQVTM and ANQGSEA. The CDR3 loop spans 15 amino acids. The CDR3 nucleotides read TGCAGCCCGAACCGGGACAGGGGACGCAGGGAAAAACTGTTTTTT. Translated, it gives CSPNRDRGRREKLFF.